A single T cell receptor beta chain is shown here with its context. Its antigen remains unidentified. V dropped 0 bases and J dropped 2 bases, with 10 bases sitting between them. CDR1 is MGHRA and CDR2 is YSYEKL in the germline V gene. The CDR3 runs to 15 residues. This specimen belongs to a study of cytomegalovirus exposure and HLA in healthy donors. For the study at large: Unique TCR beta sequences numbering about 100 million came from about 179 million T cells in an earlier analysis.

Primers included in the PCR were 60 Vbeta and 13 Jbeta primers. Using immunoSEQ multiplex PCR, the repertoire was profiled, and TCRdb retains in-frame clones only, with some absent. The sample consists of 90,000 to 100,000 clones, around 74% of them appearing once. Whole-study findings and limits: Using the classifier, cytomegalovirus status was reportedly diagnosed with high specificity and sensitivity. Previous analysis showed most TCR beta V segments were productive about 90% or about 30% of the time. Of the V segments, some could not be distinguished, including TRBV6-2 and TRBV6-3, and were excluded.

The V call is TRBV4-1, the J call TRBJ2-5; the D gene is possibly TRBD2 (6 bases). The clonotype originates from a man between 40 and 49 years old in good health and CMV-seropositive. Sequenced material: PBMCs. The CDR3, as DNA: TGCGCCAGCAGCCAAGAACCCCTAGCGCAAGAGACCCAGTACTTC. It encodes CASSQEPLAQETQYF.